This T cell receptor (beta chain) originates from a study of CD8 T cells in ankylosing spondylitis. Each CDR3 protein gets one entry after TCRdb re-called the 5' RACE reads with MiXCR. Here the sample spans approximately 250,000 distinct CDR3 sequences, roughly a quarter being singletons. A few counts support this clonotype. The germline V and J ends were trimmed by 3 bases and 2 bases, with 14 bases remaining between them. The CDR3 runs 15 residues. Looked up from germline, CDR1 is SGHTA and CDR2 is FQGNSA. Sequenced sample: blood, either unsorted or a sorted T cell fraction (not recorded which). The receptor was derived from a male donor with ankylosing spondylitis or in good health (not recorded which). This chain links TRBV7-2 with TRBJ2-7; no definite D call. The CDR3 DNA follows: TGTGCCAGCAGCTTTGAACCTCGTACTACCTACGAGCAGTACTTC. Protein: CASSFEPRTTYEQYF.